This paragraph covers one T cell receptor beta chain sequence. The clone's antigen remains unknown. It has no much larger one-base neighbor in the sample; base qualities were not kept. The sequencing machine was an Illumina HiSeq 2500. Quantitative 5'-RACE with molecular barcodes was the method used to prepare the TCR beta libraries. The published analysis was carried out like this. To identify disease-linked TCR variants, a new computational method was used, one built on a probabilistic model of VDJ rearrangement. TCRdb trimmed the raw reads at Q25, called clones with MiXCR and kept productive beta chains. Entries are consolidated by CDR3 protein sequence, retaining the most common genes and DNA. Clone size and V and J calls follow TCRdb, not the original study. This sample gives some 700,000 distinct CDR3 sequences in total; over 15% of them show up just once. 15% to 20% of the sample rests with the top ten.

The data originate from a study of CD8 T cells in ankylosing spondylitis (dated by TCRdb to the late 2010s). With respect to the entire study: The study set out to find disease-linked TCR variants by profiling T cell receptor beta repertoires in ankylosing spondylitis patients and healthy donors. The full study cohort was made up of about 24 ankylosing spondylitis patients and 108 healthy donors. Peripheral blood was sampled, and synovial fluid was additionally collected from ankylosing spondylitis patients. The investigation overall reported the following: A CD8+ phenotype was shown by the disease-linked clones, which were found at relatively low frequencies in peripheral blood. Some motif variants had previously been reported in the synovial fluid and blood of reactive arthritis patients, which suggests shared mechanisms of disease initiation. According to the report, matched synovial fluid samples from ankylosing spondylitis patients were significantly enriched for the disease-linked clones. A TCR beta motif of several highly homologous amino acid variants appeared characteristic of blood from ankylosing spondylitis patients.

The germline V gene yields MNHEY for CDR1 and SVGEGT for CDR2. V is pared back by 2 bases and J by 6 bases, with 11 bases lying between the germline termini. The CDR3 has 14 amino acids, counting the end cysteine and phenylalanine. CDR3 DNA is the only sequence kept; it has 42 bases, read in frame from the first base. Sequenced input: blood, either unsorted or a sorted T cell fraction (not recorded which). The TCR comes from a male donor with ankylosing spondylitis. The chain joins TRBV6-2 or TRBV6-3 to TRBJ2-1; TRBD1 is possibly the D segment (5 matching bases). The CDR3 region: CASSYDSSPNEQFF. The nucleotide sequence is TGTGCCAGCAGTTACGACAGTTCACCCAATGAGCAGTTCTTC.